In its sample, the clone carrying this T cell receptor (beta chain) was seen many times. Antigen unknown. The data were taken from a study of early T cells in non-severe SARS-CoV-2 infection. Background on the study: Unsorted whole-blood RNA was sequenced in bulk, leaving chains unpaired.

Attachment of unique molecular identifiers was made to individual cDNA molecules. MiXCR, applied by TCRdb to the 5' RACE reads, yields one record per CDR3 protein. The sample lists some 40,000 distinct CDR3 sequences; less than 15% were seen once. Study-level points and caveats: Private and CD4 specificities were missed by VDJdb matching, skewed to anti-spike CD8.

Sequenced material: whole blood. The source is an adult who was a healthcare worker with PCR-confirmed SARS-CoV-2 infection or an uninfected control (not recorded which).

As DNA, the CDR3 is TGCGCCAGCAGCTCCATGTACAATGAGCAGTTCTTC. Translation: CASSSMYNEQFF. The rearrangement joins TRBV5-1 to TRBJ2-1; no firm D call. V shed 3 bases and J shed 4 bases, with 5 bases lying between them. CDR3 length equals 12 residues. The V gene's germline CDR1 is SGHRS and CDR2 YFSETQ. Drawing the rest from reference TRBV5-1 and TRBJ2-1, the complete variable domain is KAGVTQTPRYLIKTRGQQVTLSCSPISGHRSVSWYQQTPGQGLQFLFEYFSETQRNKGNFPGRFSGRQFSNSRSEMNVSTLELGDSALYLCASSSMYNEQFFGPGTRLTVL.